This passage covers 16 T cell receptor beta chains from one sample sequenced in a study of lymphopenia after photon versus proton radiotherapy. TCRdb keeps only in-frame clones here, not all; method: immunoSEQ multiplex PCR. The table has tens of thousands of clones, about 85% seen once. This specimen was peripheral blood, taken from a patient treated with proton-based radiotherapy. Receptor source: an older man with esophageal cancer.

This chain joins TRBV7-2 and TRBJ1-6, with D unresolved. Germline V gene sequence: CDR1 SGHTA, CDR2 FQGNSA. The CDR3 loop spans 12 amino acids. The V end lost 2 bases, the J end lost 11 bases, and 7 bases lay between the germline ends. CDR3 region: CASSLNGTPLHF. DNA for the CDR3: TGTGCCAGCAGCTTAAATGGAACACCCCTCCACTTT.

The chain is built from TRBV5-1 and TRBJ1-2; 7 nucleotides match TRBD1. The CDR3 extends over 14 amino acids. V trimming: 3 bases; J trimming: 8 bases; junction bases outside the gene matches: 10. From germline, CDR1 is SGHRS and CDR2 YFSETQ. The CDR3 loop reads CASSYGTEGPGYTF. CDR3 DNA sequence: TGCGCCAGCAGCTACGGGACAGAGGGCCCAGGCTACACCTTC.

The CDR3 nucleotides are TGTGCCAGCAGCTTAGAGGGGGCAACTAATGAAAAACTGTTTTTT. It codes for CASSLEGATNEKLFF. The V gene is TRBV7-2, the J gene TRBJ1-4, with D maybe TRBD1 (6 bases). This CDR3 is built from 15 residues. Trimming cost V 1 base and J 0 bases, with 6 bases left between them. Germline lookup yields CDR1 SGHTA and CDR2 FQGNSA. The variable domain in full, completed from reference TRBV7-2 and TRBJ1-4, reads GAGVSQSPSNKVTEKGKDVELRCDPISGHTALYWYRQSLGQGLEFLIYFQGNSAPDKSGLPSDRFSAERTGGSVSTLTIQRTQQEDSAVYLCASSLEGATNEKLFFGSGTQLSVL.

The chain combines TRBV5-1 with TRBJ1-2; the D is unclear. From germline, CDR1 is SGHRS and CDR2 YFSETQ. The ends were cut back, 2 bases at V and 0 bases at J, with 8 bases in the middle. The CDR3 is made up of 14 amino acids. The CDR3 coding sequence is TGCGCCAGCAGCTTAGAGGCACCTAACTATGGCTACACCTTC. Its protein product is CASSLEAPNYGYTF.

The chain recombines TRBV7-8 with TRBJ2-2; TRBD1 matches at 9 bases. The CDR3 is 15 amino acids. V was clipped by 5 bases and J by 6 bases; unmatched bases: 7. CDR1 is SGHVS and CDR2 is FQNEAQ in the germline V gene. The CDR3: CASSQTGGASGELFF. DNA of the CDR3: TGTGCCAGCAGCCAAACAGGGGGCGCGTCCGGGGAGCTGTTTTTT.

The V gene is TRBV27, the J gene TRBJ1-4; no clear D. CDR1 and CDR2 (germline): MNHEY, SMNVEV (reference sequence). The V gene lost 4 bases and the J gene lost 4 bases, with 10 bases spanning the gap. The CDR3 consists of 14 residues. The DNA of the CDR3 is TGTGCCAGCAGTTCATGGGCGGTTAATGAAAAACTGTTTTTT. Translation: CASSSWAVNEKLFF. Full variable domain (rest looked up from reference TRBV27 and TRBJ1-4): EAQVTQNPRYLITVTGKKLTVTCSQNMNHEYMSWYRQDPGLGLRQIYYSMNVEVTDKGDVPEGYKVSRKEKRNFPLILESPSPNQTSLYFCASSSWAVNEKLFFGSGTQLSVL.

V is TRBV9 and J is TRBJ1-2; 7 nucleotides align to TRBD1. Germline loops: CDR1 SGDLS, CDR2 YYNGEE. V dropped 3 bases and J dropped 3; count of bases not matched to a gene: 2. CDR3 length equals 13 residues. The CDR3 sequence: CASSGTGDYGYTF. In DNA, the CDR3 is TGTGCCAGCAGCGGTACAGGGGACTATGGCTACACCTTC.

This chain links TRBV5-1 with TRBJ2-5; 7 bases map to TRBD1. After removal of 7 bases from V and 3 bases from J, the junction contained 12 bases not matched to a gene. The CDR3 totals 15 residues. CDR1 is SGHRS and CDR2 is YFSETQ in the germline V gene. In DNA, the CDR3 is TGCGCCAGCGGGCAGACAGGGCAGGAGAAAGAGACCCAGTACTTC. As protein: CASGQTGQEKETQYF.

The chain recombines TRBV28 with TRBJ1-4; unclear D gene. V lost 6 bases, J lost 8 bases, and 13 bases lay in between. The CDR3 covers 13 residues. Per germline, CDR1 MDHEN and CDR2 SYDVKM. CDR3 sequence reads: CASRPTPTEKLFF. The DNA of the CDR3 is TGTGCCAGCAGGCCCACCCCCACCGAAAAACTGTTTTTT.

The chain carries TRBV5-8 and TRBJ2-5; D gene ambiguous. This CDR3 comprises 15 residues. Germline CDR1 and CDR2: SGHTS and YDEGEE. The germline V and J ends were trimmed by 0 bases and 2 bases, with 11 bases remaining between them. The CDR3: CASSLGFQAQETQYF. CDR3 sequence (DNA): TGTGCCAGCAGCTTGGGGTTTCAGGCTCAAGAGACCCAGTACTTC.

The rearrangement uses TRBV4-1 and TRBJ1-1; a possible D gene is TRBD1 (6 bases). The germline CDR1 and CDR2 sequences are MGHRA and YSYEKL. The V end was cut by 1 base, the J end by 6 bases, with 21 bases between. This CDR3 contains 17 residues. For the CDR3, the DNA is TGCGCCAGCAGCCAAGCTTCAATCGGACAGCGGATCGCTGAAGCTTTCTTT. This codes for CASSQASIGQRIAEAFF.

The chain joins TRBV11-1 to TRBJ2-1, with D possibly being TRBD1 (6 bases). Trimming shortened V by 2 bases and J by 3 bases, and 11 bases separated the two germline ends. Germline V gene sequence: CDR1 SGHAT, CDR2 FQDESV (reference sequence). The CDR3 runs 15 residues. The CDR3 here is CASSLSQGLYNEQFF. The CDR3 DNA reads as TGTGCCAGCAGCTTAAGCCAGGGGCTCTACAATGAGCAGTTCTTC.

This chain connects TRBV15 to TRBJ2-1; TRBD2 aligns across 9 bases. The CDR3 loop spans 15 amino acids. In germline, CDR1 is LNHNV, CDR2 YYDKDF (reference sequence). Trimming removed 0 bases from V and 5 bases from J; junction bases left unmatched: 2. CDR3 nucleotide sequence: TGTGCCACCAGCAGAGATAGCGGGAGCCACAATGAGCAGTTCTTC. It codes for CATSRDSGSHNEQFF.

The chain employs TRBV29-1 and TRBJ2-3, with D perhaps given as TRBD1 or TRBD2 (5 bases each). From germline, CDR1 is SQVTM and CDR2 ANQGSEA. The V end was cut by 7 bases, the J end by 0 bases, with 11 bases between. The CDR3 has 13 residues. This CDR3 reads CSARDLSTDTQYF. As DNA, the CDR3 is TGCAGCGCACGGGACCTTAGCACAGATACGCAGTATTTT.

The chain combines TRBV5-4 with TRBJ2-7; D is unclear. The germline V gene encodes CDR1 SGHNT and CDR2 YYREEE (reference sequence). Between the trimmed V and J ends, which lost 2 bases and 3 bases, there was a span of 9 bases. The CDR3 sequence is 13 residues long. DNA of the CDR3: TGTGCCAGCAGCTTTGTGACGGACTACGAGCAGTACTTC. Encoded protein: CASSFVTDYEQYF. Full variable domain (outside the CDR3, taken from reference TRBV5-4 and TRBJ2-7): ETGVTQSPTHLIKTRGQQVTLRCSSQSGHNTVSWYQQALGQGPQFIFQYYREEENGRGNFPPRFSGLQFPNYSSELNVNALELDDSALYLCASSFVTDYEQYFGPGTRLTVT.

The J gene is TRBJ2-3, the V gene TRBV5-6, with no clear D. CDR1 and CDR2 (germline): SGHDT, YYEEEE. Deletions cut 4 bases from V and 1 base from J, with 7 bases between. The CDR3 extends over 13 amino acids. In DNA form, the CDR3 reads TGTGCCAGCAGCCGAGACCGCACAGATACGCAGTATTTT. It yields the protein CASSRDRTDTQYF.